The 28 T cell receptor beta chains below come from one sample, sequenced in a study of blood T cell repertoires in COVID-19. Only in-frame clones appear in the TCRdb table, and some are missing; sequencing was by immunoSEQ multiplex PCR. The table shows about 150,000 clones, with 75% to 90% occurring only once. What was sequenced was peripheral blood. The receptors were sampled from a woman aged 55-70 years with active COVID-19.

The genes are TRBV7-2 and TRBJ2-2; 7 nucleotides agree with TRBD2. Germline V gene sequence: CDR1 SGHTA, CDR2 FQGNSA. The CDR3 extends over 14 amino acids. After removal of 1 base from V and 5 bases from J, the junction contained 1 base not matched to a gene. The CDR3 DNA reads as TGTGCCAGCAGCTTAGAGGGAGGGACCGGGGAGCTGTTTTTT. It encodes CASSLEGGTGELFF.

The gene calls are TRBV24-1 and TRBJ2-2; D possibly corresponds to TRBD1 (6 bases). Trimming shortened V by 3 bases and J by 3 bases, and 22 bases separated the two germline ends. This CDR3 region has 19 residues. Germline V lookup: CDR1 KGHDR, CDR2 SFDVKD. The CDR3 region has the DNA TGTGCCACCAGTGATCCCGGTCGCAGGGGTCGGGGCGACACCGGGGAGCTGTTTTTT. Amino acids: CATSDPGRRGRGDTGELFF.

The chain uses TRBV10-2 and TRBJ2-5, with TRBD1 matching over 7 bases. Germline CDR1 WSHSY, CDR2 SAAADI. The CDR3 runs to 14 residues. V shed 6 bases, J shed 2 bases, and the junction held 6 bases outside the gene matches. CDR3 DNA: TGCGCCAGCAGGGGACAGCAGTCTCAAGAGACCCAGTACTTC. Translating it yields CASRGQQSQETQYF.

The genes are TRBV19 and TRBJ2-4; TRBD2 matches at 11 bases. The V and J ends lost 8 bases and 1 base, in that order; junction bases with no gene match: 10. The CDR3 extends over 17 amino acids. The V gene's germline CDR1 is LNHDA and CDR2 SQIVND (reference sequence). CDR3 sequence (DNA): TGTGCCAGTTCCGGGACTAGCGGTGGAACGGCCAAAAACATTCAGTACTTC. This gives the protein CASSGTSGGTAKNIQYF. The full variable domain, its missing parts supplied by reference TRBV19 and TRBJ2-4, is DGGITQSPKYLFRKEGQNVTLSCEQNLNHDAMYWYRQDPGQGLRLIYYSQIVNDFQKGDIAEGYSVSREKKESFPLTVTSAQKNPTAFYLCASSGTSGGTAKNIQYFGAGTRLSVL.

J is TRBJ1-4 and V is TRBV19, with D hard to call. The CDR3 runs to 14 residues. Looked up from germline, CDR1 is LNHDA and CDR2 is SQIVND (reference sequence). V lost 6 bases to trimming and J lost 8 bases, with 16 bases between them. CDR3 DNA: TGTGCCAGTAGGCCGGGAAACCCTTTGGAAAAACTGTTTTTT. It encodes CASRPGNPLEKLFF.

The chain combines TRBV28 with TRBJ1-4, with D possibly being TRBD1 (6 bases). V shed 8 bases and J shed 2 bases, with 9 bases lying between them. CDR3 length: 13 amino acids. The germline V gene encodes CDR1 MDHEN and CDR2 SYDVKM. The CDR3 DNA is TGTGCCAGCCTACAGGGCACTAATGAAAAACTGTTTTTT. This sequence encodes CASLQGTNEKLFF.

The chain is built from TRBV2 and TRBJ1-2; D is undetermined. This CDR3 region has 13 residues. Trimming left V 3 bases short and J 4 bases short, with 9 bases between. Germline loops: CDR1 SNHLY, CDR2 FYNNEI. The CDR3 sequence: CASSDIDFYGYTF. Here the CDR3 DNA reads TGTGCCAGCAGTGATATAGACTTCTATGGCTACACCTTC.

V is TRBV9 and J is TRBJ2-1; D remains unclear. Germline V gene sequence: CDR1 SGDLS, CDR2 YYNGEE. The CDR3 is 15 residues long. Trimming cost V 0 bases and J 4 bases, with 11 bases left between them. In DNA form, the CDR3 reads TGTGCCAGCAGCGTAGATCCGACACGATACAATGAGCAGTTCTTC. Its protein is CASSVDPTRYNEQFF.

This rearrangement joins TRBV7-9 to TRBJ2-5; weak D call: TRBD2 (5 bases). V lost 5 bases and J lost 4, with 14 bases in between. The germline V gene has CDR1 SEHNR and CDR2 FQNEAQ (reference sequence). This CDR3 has 14 residues. In nucleotides, the CDR3 is TGTGCCAGCAGCCGAACCAGTCGGGGAGAGACCCAGTACTTC. It encodes CASSRTSRGETQYF.

The chain carries TRBV25-1 and TRBJ1-2; 7 bases match TRBD1. CDR1 and CDR2 from the germline V gene are MGHDK and SYGVNS. Unmatched junction bases numbered 2, after V lost 5 bases and J lost 8 bases. This CDR3 region has 11 residues. The CDR3 reads CASSPGGGYTF. For the CDR3, the DNA is TGTGCCAGCAGTCCAGGGGGGGGCTACACCTTC.

V is TRBV11-2 and J is TRBJ2-5; tentative D call: TRBD2 (5 bases). The ends were cut back, 1 base at V and 4 bases at J, with 13 bases in the middle. The CDR3 has 15 amino acids. The germline V gene has CDR1 SGHAT and CDR2 FQNNGV. DNA of the CDR3: TGTGCCAGCAGCTTAGCTGTGGGAGTGGGAGAGACCCAGTACTTC. Protein: CASSLAVGVGETQYF.

The J gene is TRBJ2-5, the V gene TRBV5-4; tentatively, D is TRBD2 (5 bases). Between the trimmed V and J ends, which lost 0 bases and 2 bases, there was a span of 8 bases. The germline V gene encodes CDR1 SGHNT and CDR2 YYREEE (reference sequence). The CDR3 contains 14 residues. The CDR3 spells CASSLVRTQETQYF. The CDR3 coding sequence is TGTGCCAGCAGCTTGGTTCGGACTCAAGAGACCCAGTACTTC.

The V gene is TRBV28, the J gene TRBJ1-4; D call uncertain. Per germline, CDR1 MDHEN and CDR2 SYDVKM. The CDR3 contains 11 residues. With 10 bases removed from V and 9 bases from J, the gap between germline ends came to 12 bases. In DNA, the CDR3 is TGTGCCACCGGTAGAAGTCAAAAACTGTTTTTT. This codes for CATGRSQKLFF.

CDR3 bases: TGTGCCAGCAGCTCCGACAGGACTAGCACAGATACGCAGTATTTT. Protein: CASSSDRTSTDTQYF. The chain recombines TRBV11-1 with TRBJ2-3; D perhaps matches TRBD1 (6 bases). The V gene lost 4 bases and the J gene lost 0 bases, with 11 bases spanning the gap. Per the germline V gene, CDR1 is SGHAT and CDR2 is FQDESV (reference sequence). There are 15 residues in the CDR3.

The chain links TRBV28 to TRBJ2-3; D gene uncertain. With 6 bases removed from V and 4 bases from J, the gap between germline ends came to 8 bases. Per germline, CDR1 MDHEN and CDR2 SYDVKM. The CDR3 has 12 residues. The CDR3 loop reads CASRSPPDTQYF. In DNA form, the CDR3 reads TGTGCCAGCAGGAGCCCCCCAGATACGCAGTATTTT.

The gene calls are TRBV20-1 and TRBJ1-1; possible D gene TRBD1, 6 bases. Deletions cut 5 bases from V and 3 bases from J, with 13 bases between. The CDR3 runs 13 residues. Looked up from germline, CDR1 is DFQATT and CDR2 is SNEGSKA (reference sequence). The CDR3 sequence: CSARGGVDTEAFF. CDR3 coding DNA: TGCAGTGCTCGTGGGGGCGTGGACACTGAAGCTTTCTTT.

This sequence joins TRBV24-1 and TRBJ2-5; a weak D match, TRBD1 (5 bases). V gave up 4 bases and J gave up 4 bases, with 12 bases separating them. This CDR3 is built from 14 residues. Germline V gives CDR1 KGHDR, CDR2 SFDVKD. CDR3 region: CATSDARQTETQYF. CDR3 in DNA: TGTGCCACCAGTGACGCTCGACAGACAGAGACCCAGTACTTC.

This chain uses TRBV28 with TRBJ2-7; 9 bases line up with TRBD1. J lost 9 bases, V lost 3 bases, and 9 bases had no gene match. The CDR3 totals 14 residues. Germline V gene data show CDR1 as MDHEN and CDR2 as SYDVKM. CDR3 DNA sequence: TGTGCCAGCAGTTTGGGGACAGGGTACCTGGGGCAGTACTTC. Encoded protein: CASSLGTGYLGQYF.

The CDR3 DNA reads TGTGCCAGCAGCGGAGGGTGGACAGATACGCAGTATTTT. Translation: CASSGGWTDTQYF. The V and J genes are TRBV9 and TRBJ2-3; tentative D call: TRBD2 (5 bases). Germline loops: CDR1 SGDLS, CDR2 YYNGEE. This CDR3 is built from 13 residues. V lost 3 bases and J lost 3, with 8 bases in between.

The chain links TRBV9 to TRBJ2-4; tentatively, D is TRBD2 (5 bases). V gave up 2 bases and J gave up 0 bases, with 12 bases separating them. Germline V lookup: CDR1 SGDLS, CDR2 YYNGEE. The CDR3 spans 16 residues. CDR3 amino acids: CASSVGVGEAKNIQYF. The DNA for the CDR3 is TGTGCCAGCAGCGTCGGGGTAGGAGAAGCCAAAAACATTCAGTACTTC.

The rearrangement joins TRBV3-1 (or the pseudogene TRBV3-2) to TRBJ2-7, with a tentative D call TRBD2 (5 bases). CDR3 length equals 13 residues. Deletions cut 5 bases from V and 6 bases from J, with 14 bases between. Germline loops: CDR1 LGHDT, CDR2 YNNKEL (reference sequence). CDR3 sequence reads: CASSNRGSGEQYF. The DNA for the CDR3 is TGTGCCAGCAGCAACCGCGGGTCCGGCGAGCAGTACTTC.

This chain links TRBV6-5 with TRBJ2-7; 12 nucleotides align to TRBD2. The V segment lost 8 bases and the J segment 10 bases; nucleotides outside the gene matches: 9. The CDR3 is 13 amino acids. The germline gives CDR1 MNHEY, CDR2 SVGAGI. The CDR3 here is CASHRLAGAPQYF. The CDR3 DNA sequence: TGTGCCAGCCACAGACTAGCGGGAGCCCCCCAGTACTTC.

The gene calls are TRBV5-1 and TRBJ2-7, with D maybe TRBD1 (6 bases). This CDR3 spans 15 amino acids. CDR1 is SGHRS and CDR2 is YFSETQ in the germline V gene. V was clipped by 3 bases and J by 0 bases, with 13 bases between them. CDR3 sequence (DNA): TGCGCCAGCAGCTCCCACCGGACAGACTCCTACGAGCAGTACTTC. This encodes CASSSHRTDSYEQYF.

This clone was recorded once. The rearrangement uses TRBV27 and TRBJ1-1; perhaps TRBD1 as D (5 bases). Trimming took 5 bases from V and 7 from J, leaving 14 bases between them. This CDR3 is built from 13 residues. The germline V gene has CDR1 MNHEY and CDR2 SMNVEV (reference sequence). CDR3 amino acids: CASSPGDLFEAFF. CDR3 in DNA: TGTGCCAGCAGTCCTGGGGACTTATTTGAAGCTTTCTTT.

The rearrangement joins TRBV2 to TRBJ2-5; D might be TRBD2 (6 bases). In germline, CDR1 is SNHLY, CDR2 FYNNEI. The length of the CDR3 is 14 residues. Between the trimmed V and J ends, which lost 7 bases and 4 bases, there was a span of 16 bases. The CDR3 bases are TGTGCCAGCATCCCTTTGGGGACTTCAGAGACCCAGTACTTC. This sequence encodes CASIPLGTSETQYF.

The V call is TRBV18, the J call TRBJ1-3, with D unresolved. Germline values: CDR1 KGHSH, CDR2 LQKENI. The CDR3 sequence is 15 residues long. Trimming took 0 bases from V and 5 from J, leaving 11 bases between them. The CDR3 is CASSPPQSQRNTIYF. Here the CDR3 DNA reads TGTGCCAGCTCACCACCGCAGTCCCAGAGAAACACCATATATTTT.

This chain connects TRBV14 to TRBJ2-3, with TRBD2 matching 7 bases. V dropped 5 bases and J dropped 7; count of bases not matched to a gene: 9. The CDR3 has 14 residues. Germline CDR1 and CDR2: SGHDN and FVKESK. In DNA, the CDR3 is TGTGCCAGCAGCGCGGGACTACCCACGAATACGCAGTATTTT. Residues: CASSAGLPTNTQYF.

The chain recombines TRBV7-2 with TRBJ2-2; possible D gene TRBD2, 6 bases. Germline loops: CDR1 SGHTA, CDR2 FQGNSA. V was cut by 4 bases and J by 2 bases, with 11 bases left in between. This CDR3 region has 15 residues. Here the CDR3 reads CASSSRTINTGELFF. The CDR3 bases are TGTGCCAGCAGCTCCCGGACTATCAACACCGGGGAGCTGTTTTTT.